This is a list of T cell receptor beta chains from one sample in a study of CD8 T cells in ankylosing spondylitis. TCRdb ran MiXCR on the 5' RACE reads and lists one entry per CDR3 protein. The data contain about 160,000 distinct CDR3 sequences, around 18% of them singletons. Sequenced material: blood, either unsorted or a sorted T cell fraction (not recorded which). The receptors were sampled from a male donor with ankylosing spondylitis or in good health (not recorded which). CDR3s include the opening cysteine and the closing phenylalanine or tryptophan. A D gene is named only where the DNA matches it firmly. Where a row states a size, it is once, few, many or the class of an expanded clone; other rows omit it.

D gene	V gene	clone size	J gene	CDR3 protein	CDR3 DNA
-	TRBV7-2	-	TRBJ2-1	CASSLGGRSYNEQFF	TGTGCCAGCAGCTTAGGGGGCCGCTCCTACAATGAGCAGTTCTTC
-	TRBV6-1	many	TRBJ1-3	CASRTTIQGSGNTIYF	TGTGCCAGCAGAACAACCATACAGGGCTCAGGAAACACCATATATTTT
TRBD1	TRBV28	many	TRBJ2-3	CASTPGQASYTQYF	TGTGCCAGCACCCCGGGACAGGCATCCTATACGCAGTATTTT
-	TRBV20-1	many	TRBJ1-2	CSVTNTGLLNYGYTF	TGCAGTGTCACGAATACGGGACTCCTTAACTATGGCTACACCTTC
-	TRBV5-1	many	TRBJ1-6	CASSFGTRGSNSPLHF	TGCGCCAGCAGCTTCGGGACAAGGGGGTCTAATTCACCCCTCCACTTT
-	TRBV2	-	TRBJ2-1	CASSTGASTLFF	TGTGCCAGCAGTACCGGGGCTAGTACGTTGTTCTTC
-	TRBV5-1	many	TRBJ1-3	CASSLLPPTDAVYTIYF	TGCGCCAGCAGCTTGTTGCCCCCGACCGACGCCGTCTACACCATATATTTT
-	TRBV5-1	many	TRBJ2-7	CASSFFGSNYEQYF	TGCGCCAGCAGCTTTTTCGGGTCGAACTACGAGCAGTACTTC
-	TRBV10-2	many	TRBJ2-7	CASSEGPYANEQYF	TGCGCCAGCAGCGAAGGTCCGTACGCTAACGAGCAGTACTTC
-	TRBV20-1	many	TRBJ2-5	CSAREAAPRPQYF	TGCAGTGCTAGAGAAGCTGCGCCTCGGCCCCAGTACTTC
TRBD1	TRBV9	few	TRBJ2-6	CASSRGTGGAGANVLTF	TGTGCCAGCAGCAGGGGGACAGGGGGCGCCGGGGCCAACGTCCTGACTTTC
-	TRBV7-2	-	TRBJ1-3	CASSSGRVGSGNTIYF	TGTGCCAGCAGCTCCGGCAGGGTCGGCTCTGGAAACACCATATATTTT
-	TRBV7-2	few	TRBJ2-5	CASSLVLVGGEETQYF	TGTGCCAGCAGCTTAGTTTTGGTCGGAGGGGAAGAGACCCAGTACTTC
TRBD1	TRBV5-1	many	TRBJ1-1	CASSLQGVNTEAFF	TGCGCCAGCAGCTTACAGGGGGTCAACACTGAAGCTTTCTTT
-	TRBV20-1	many	TRBJ2-7	CSARPAGEQYF	TGCAGTGCTAGACCCGCCGGGGAGCAGTACTTC
-	TRBV12-3/TRBV12-4	many	TRBJ2-5	CASSFVLAGQETQYF	TGTGCCAGCAGTTTTGTCTTGGCGGGACAAGAGACCCAGTACTTC
TRBD2	TRBV5-1	once	TRBJ2-2	CASSGAASGSDGGELFF	TGCGCCAGCAGCGGGGCAGCTAGCGGGAGCGATGGCGGGGAGCTGTTTTTT